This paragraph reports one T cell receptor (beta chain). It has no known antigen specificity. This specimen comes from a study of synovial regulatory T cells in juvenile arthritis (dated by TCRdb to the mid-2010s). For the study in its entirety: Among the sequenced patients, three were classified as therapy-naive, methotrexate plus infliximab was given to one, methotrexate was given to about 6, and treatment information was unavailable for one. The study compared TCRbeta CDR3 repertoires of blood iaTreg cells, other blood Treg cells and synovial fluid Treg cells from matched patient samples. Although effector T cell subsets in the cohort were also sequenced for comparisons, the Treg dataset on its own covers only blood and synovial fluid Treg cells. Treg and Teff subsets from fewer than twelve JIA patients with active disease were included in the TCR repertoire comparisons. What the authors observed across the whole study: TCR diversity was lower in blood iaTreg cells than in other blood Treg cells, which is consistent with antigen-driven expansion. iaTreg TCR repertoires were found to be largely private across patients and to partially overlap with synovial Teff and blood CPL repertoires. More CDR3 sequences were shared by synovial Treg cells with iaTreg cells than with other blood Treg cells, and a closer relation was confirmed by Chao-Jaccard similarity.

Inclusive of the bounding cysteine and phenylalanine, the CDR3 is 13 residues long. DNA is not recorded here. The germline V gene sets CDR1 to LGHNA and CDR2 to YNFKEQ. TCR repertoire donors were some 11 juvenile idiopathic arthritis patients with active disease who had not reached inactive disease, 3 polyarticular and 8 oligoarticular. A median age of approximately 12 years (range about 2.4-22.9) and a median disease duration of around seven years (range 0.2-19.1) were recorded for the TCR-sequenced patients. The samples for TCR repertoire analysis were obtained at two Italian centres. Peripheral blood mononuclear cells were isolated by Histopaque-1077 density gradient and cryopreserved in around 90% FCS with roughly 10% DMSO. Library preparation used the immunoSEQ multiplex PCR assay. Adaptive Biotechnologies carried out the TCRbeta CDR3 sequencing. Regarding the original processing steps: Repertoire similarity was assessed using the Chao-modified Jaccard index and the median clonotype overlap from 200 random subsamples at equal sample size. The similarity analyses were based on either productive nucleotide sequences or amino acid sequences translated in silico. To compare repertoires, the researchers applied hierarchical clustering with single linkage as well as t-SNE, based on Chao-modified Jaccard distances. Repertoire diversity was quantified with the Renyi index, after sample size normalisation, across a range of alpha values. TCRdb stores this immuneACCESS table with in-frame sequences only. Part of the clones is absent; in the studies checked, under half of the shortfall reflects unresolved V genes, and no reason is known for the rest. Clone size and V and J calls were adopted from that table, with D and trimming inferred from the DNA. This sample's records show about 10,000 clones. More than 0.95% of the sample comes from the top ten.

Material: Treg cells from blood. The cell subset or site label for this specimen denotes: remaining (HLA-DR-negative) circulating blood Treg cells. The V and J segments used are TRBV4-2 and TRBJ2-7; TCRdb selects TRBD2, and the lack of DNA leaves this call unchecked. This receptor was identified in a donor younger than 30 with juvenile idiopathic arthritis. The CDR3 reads CASSPYGGYEQYF.